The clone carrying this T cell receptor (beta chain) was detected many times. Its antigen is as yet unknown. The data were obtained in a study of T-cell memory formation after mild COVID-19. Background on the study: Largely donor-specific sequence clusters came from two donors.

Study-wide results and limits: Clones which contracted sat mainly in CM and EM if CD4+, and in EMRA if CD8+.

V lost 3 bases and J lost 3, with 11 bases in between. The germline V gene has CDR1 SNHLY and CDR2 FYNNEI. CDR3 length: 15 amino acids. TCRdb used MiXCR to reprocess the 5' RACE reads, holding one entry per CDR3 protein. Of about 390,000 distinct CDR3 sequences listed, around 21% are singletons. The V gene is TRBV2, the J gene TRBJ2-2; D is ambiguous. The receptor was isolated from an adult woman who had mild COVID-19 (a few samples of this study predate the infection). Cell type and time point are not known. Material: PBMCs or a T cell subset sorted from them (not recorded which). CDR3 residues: CASSDPTEYTGELFF. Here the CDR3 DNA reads TGTGCCAGCAGTGATCCAACAGAATACACCGGGGAGCTGTTTTTT.